These 27 T cell receptor beta chains share one sample of origin, sequenced in a study of tumor-infiltrating lymphocytes in localized non-small cell lung cancer. TCRdb's copy holds only in-frame clones and misses some; the assay was immunoSEQ multiplex PCR. The data show just under 6,000 clones, with around 60% seen just once and around 14% held by the top ten. Sample: uninvolved lung tissue not adjacent to the tumor. These receptors came from a human donor with non-small cell lung cancer.

The V call is TRBV14, the J call TRBJ2-7; 10 bases are shared with TRBD2. Germline loops: CDR1 SGHDN, CDR2 FVKESK. The J segment lost 2 bases and the V segment lost 1 base, leaving 11 bases of the junction unmatched. The CDR3 extends over 18 amino acids. The DNA of the CDR3 is TGTGCCAGCAGCCAAGGCACTAGCGGGACCTTTACTACCTACGAGCAGTACTTC. Protein sequence: CASSQGTSGTFTTYEQYF.

Only a few counts were recorded for this clone. This chain connects TRBV12-5 to TRBJ2-1, with 12 nucleotides matching TRBD2. Germline-derived CDR1 and CDR2 are LGHNT and FRNRAP. The CDR3 length is 16 residues. With V trimmed by 6 bases and J by 5 bases, 8 bases remained unmatched. CDR3 DNA: TGTGCTAGTGGCCCTAGACTAGCGGGAGTTGACAATGAGCAGTTCTTC. It encodes CASGPRLAGVDNEQFF. Variable domain in full (rest from reference TRBV12-5 and TRBJ2-1): DARVTQTPRHKVTEMGQEVTMRCQPILGHNTVFWYRQTMMQGLELLAYFRNRAPLDDSGMPKDRFSAEMPDATLATLKIQPSEPRDSAVYFCASGPRLAGVDNEQFFGPGTRLTVL.

This clone has only a few counts. This chain connects TRBV19 to TRBJ2-1; the match to TRBD1 covers 9 bases. Trimming cost V 6 bases and J 7 bases; bases outside gene matches: 7. The length of the CDR3 is 14 residues. Germline CDR1 and CDR2: LNHDA and SQIVND (reference sequence). This chain's CDR3 is CASSRDRVANEQFF. CDR3 coding DNA: TGTGCCAGTAGCCGGGACAGGGTGGCAAATGAGCAGTTCTTC.

The genes are TRBV2 and TRBJ2-3; D may correspond to TRBD1 or TRBD2 (5 bases each). Trimming removed 8 bases from V and 6 bases from J, with 6 bases in between. The CDR3 is 10 residues long. Germline values: CDR1 SNHLY, CDR2 FYNNEI. This CDR3 reads CASEGDTQYF. CDR3 sequence (DNA): TGTGCCAGCGAGGGGGATACGCAGTATTTT. The whole variable domain, remainder taken from reference TRBV2 and TRBJ2-3, is EPEVTQTPSHQVTQMGQEVILRCVPISNHLYFYWYRQILGQKVEFLVSFYNNEISEKSEIFDDQFSVERPDGSNFTLKIRSTKLEDSAMYFCASEGDTQYFGPGTRLTVL.

The V and J genes are TRBV29-1 and TRBJ2-3; D is possibly TRBD1 or TRBD2 (7 bases each). The CDR3 extends over 13 amino acids. The ends were cut back, 6 bases at V and 6 bases at J, with 16 bases in the middle. The V gene's germline CDR1 is SQVTM and CDR2 ANQGSEA. CDR3 sequence reads: CSVVRQGGDTQYF. For the CDR3, the DNA is TGCAGCGTGGTTAGACAGGGAGGGGATACGCAGTATTTT.

This clone was seen only a few times. The chain links TRBV30 to TRBJ1-5; D might be TRBD1 (6 bases). Trimming shortened V by 0 bases and J by 2 bases, and 11 bases separated the two germline ends. The CDR3 runs to 15 residues. In germline, CDR1 is GTSNPN, CDR2 SVGIG (reference sequence). The CDR3 is CAWSVWGAGNQPQHF. The CDR3 DNA reads as TGTGCCTGGAGTGTTTGGGGGGCGGGCAATCAGCCCCAGCATTTT. The variable domain in full, with the rest retrieved from reference TRBV30 and TRBJ1-5, is SQTIHQWPATLVQPVGSPLSLECTVEGTSNPNLYWYRQAAGRGLQLLFYSVGIGQISSEVPQNLSASRPQDRQFILSSKKLLLSDSGFYLCAWSVWGAGNQPQHFGDGTRLSIL.

This clone is hyperexpanded. This chain links TRBV14 with TRBJ2-3, with 8 bases that match TRBD1. With 5 bases clipped from V and 8 bases from J, the junction kept 3 bases outside the gene matches. Germline V gene sequence: CDR1 SGHDN, CDR2 FVKESK. The CDR3 has 12 residues. CDR3 amino acids: CASSYDRGTQYF. DNA for the CDR3: TGTGCCAGCAGCTACGACAGGGGTACGCAGTATTTT.

V and J are TRBV27 and TRBJ1-1; the D is unclear. The CDR3 spans 13 residues. With 2 bases removed from V and 6 bases from J, the gap between germline ends came to 10 bases. In germline, CDR1 is MNHEY, CDR2 SMNVEV (reference sequence). For the CDR3, the DNA is TGTGCCAGCAGTTTAAGTAGACGCGCTGAAGCTTTCTTT. It yields the protein CASSLSRRAEAFF.

CDR3 in amino acids: CASSRTSYGYTF. CDR3 sequence (DNA): TGTGCCAGCAGCCGGACTTCCTATGGCTACACCTTC. The V and J genes are TRBV7-9 and TRBJ1-2; unclear D gene. CDR1 is SEHNR, CDR2 FQNEAQ, per germline (reference sequence). V lost 5 bases to trimming and J lost 4 bases, with 8 bases between them. CDR3 length equals 12 residues.

This chain connects TRBV4-2 to TRBJ2-7, with D perhaps matching TRBD1 (6 bases). CDR3 length: 15 amino acids. CDR1 is LGHNA and CDR2 is YNFKEQ in the germline V gene. V lost 2 bases and J 6 bases, leaving 17 bases between the germline ends. Written as DNA, the CDR3 is TGTGCCAGCAGCCAAAGTAGGGCAGGGGTGGCCGAGCAGTACTTC. Translated, it gives CASSQSRAGVAEQYF.

This clone was recorded a few times. This sequence joins TRBV7-3 and TRBJ2-1, with 13 bases identical to TRBD2. Trimming took 5 bases from V and 8 from J; bases not matched to a gene: 6. The germline V gene encodes CDR1 SGHTA and CDR2 FQGTGA. This CDR3 contains 15 residues. The CDR3 sequence is CASSPGLAGADEQFF. The CDR3 DNA follows: TGTGCCAGCAGCCCCGGACTAGCGGGAGCAGATGAGCAGTTCTTC.

The chain combines TRBV7-2 with TRBJ1-1; the D gene is possibly TRBD1 (5 bases). The CDR3 extends over 15 amino acids. Germline V lookup: CDR1 SGHTA, CDR2 FQGNSA. The ends were cut back, 1 base at V and 4 bases at J, with 13 bases in the middle. The CDR3 DNA is TGTGCCAGCAGCTTAGTTGGGGACTTGGGCACTGAAGCTTTCTTT. This translates into CASSLVGDLGTEAFF.

In its sample, this clone was seen once. The chain has TRBV19 and TRBJ2-5; the D gene is possibly TRBD1 (5 bases). Germline assignment: CDR1 LNHDA and CDR2 SQIVND (reference sequence). The CDR3 runs 15 residues. Trimming stripped 4 bases from V and 3 bases from J, with 15 bases between. The CDR3 sequence: CASSKLGQAEETQYF. CDR3 nucleotides: TGTGCCAGTAGTAAATTGGGGCAGGCCGAAGAGACCCAGTACTTC. The complete variable domain, with remaining parts taken from reference TRBV19 and TRBJ2-5, reads DGGITQSPKYLFRKEGQNVTLSCEQNLNHDAMYWYRQDPGQGLRLIYYSQIVNDFQKGDIAEGYSVSREKKESFPLTVTSAQKNPTAFYLCASSKLGQAEETQYFGPGTRLLVL.

The rearrangement joins TRBV29-1 to TRBJ2-4; perhaps TRBD1 as D (5 bases). CDR3 size: 14 residues. Trimming stripped 4 bases from V and 2 bases from J, with 12 bases between. Germline V CDR1 and CDR2: SQVTM, ANQGSEA. This CDR3 is CSVGAGWTKNIQYF. The CDR3 DNA follows: TGCAGCGTTGGAGCAGGGTGGACCAAAAACATTCAGTACTTC. Combining the CDR3 with reference TRBV29-1 and TRBJ2-4 gives the whole variable domain SAVISQKPSRDICQRGTSLTIQCQVDSQVTMMFWYRQQPGQSLTLIATANQGSEATYESGFVIDKFPISRPNLTFSTLTVSNMSPEDSSIYLCSVGAGWTKNIQYFGAGTRLSVL.

The chain joins TRBV11-2 to TRBJ2-3, with D perhaps matching TRBD2 (6 bases). V was cut by 3 bases and J by 6 bases, with 10 bases left in between. Germline V gene lookup returns CDR1 SGHAT and CDR2 FQNNGV. The length of the CDR3 is 13 residues. CDR3 nucleotide sequence: TGTGCCAGCAGCTTTCCCGCGGGGGATACGCAGTATTTT. It specifies CASSFPAGDTQYF.

This clone was found a few times. The sample holds other DNA sequences that translate to the same CDR3. CDR3 sequence reads: CASSLALNTGELFF. In DNA form, the CDR3 reads TGCGCCAGCAGCTTGGCCCTTAACACCGGGGAGCTGTTTTTT. V usage is TRBV5-1 and J usage is TRBJ2-2; D remains unclear. With 0 bases removed from V and 2 bases from J, the gap between germline ends came to 5 bases. The CDR3 sequence is 14 residues long. Germline lookup yields CDR1 SGHRS and CDR2 YFSETQ. The full variable domain, with the rest looked up from reference TRBV5-1 and TRBJ2-2, is KAGVTQTPRYLIKTRGQQVTLSCSPISGHRSVSWYQQTPGQGLQFLFEYFSETQRNKGNFPGRFSGRQFSNSRSEMNVSTLELGDSALYLCASSLALNTGELFFGEGSRLTVL.

J is TRBJ1-2 and V is TRBV5-1; D is uncertain. The CDR3 contains 14 residues. Germline V lookup: CDR1 SGHRS, CDR2 YFSETQ. V was trimmed by 3 bases and J by 4 bases, leaving 13 bases between them. CDR3: CASSSSGESYGYTF. CDR3 DNA sequence: TGCGCCAGCAGCTCCTCCGGGGAAAGCTATGGCTACACCTTC.

By proportion, this clone is medium-sized. The chain combines TRBV7-3 with TRBJ2-2, with TRBD2 identical over 10 bases. V dropped 5 bases and J dropped 2; count of bases not matched to a gene: 5. The germline V gene has CDR1 SGHTA and CDR2 FQGTGA. The CDR3 is made up of 16 amino acids. CDR3 region: CASSRWTSGNTGELFF. CDR3 sequence (DNA): TGTGCCAGCAGCCGATGGACTAGCGGAAACACCGGGGAGCTGTTTTTT.

The chain has TRBV20-1 and TRBJ2-1, with D unresolved. V was clipped by 8 bases and J by 4 bases, with 9 bases between them. CDR1 DFQATT and CDR2 SNEGSKA come from the germline V gene (reference sequence). The CDR3 length is 11 residues. CDR3 amino acids: CSRRLYNEQFF. CDR3 nucleotides: TGCAGTAGACGACTTTACAATGAGCAGTTCTTC.

V usage is TRBV19 and J usage is TRBJ2-5, with D unresolved. The CDR3 extends over 11 amino acids. Germline assignment: CDR1 LNHDA and CDR2 SQIVND (reference sequence). Trimming pared 9 bases from V and 2 bases from J, leaving 7 bases between. The CDR3 region has the DNA TGTGCCAGCGGGCTACAAGAGACCCAGTACTTC. Translating gives CASGLQETQYF. The full variable domain, its missing parts supplied by reference TRBV19 and TRBJ2-5, is DGGITQSPKYLFRKEGQNVTLSCEQNLNHDAMYWYRQDPGQGLRLIYYSQIVNDFQKGDIAEGYSVSREKKESFPLTVTSAQKNPTAFYLCASGLQETQYFGPGTRLLVL.

The gene calls are TRBV28 and TRBJ2-6; 8 bases agree with TRBD2. After removal of 5 bases from V and 3 bases from J, the junction contained 6 bases not matched to a gene. The CDR3 is 16 residues long. Germline V gene data show CDR1 as MDHEN and CDR2 as SYDVKM. CDR3 protein: CASSPALAGGANVLTF. As DNA, the CDR3 is TGTGCCAGCAGTCCCGCCCTAGCGGGTGGGGCCAACGTCCTGACTTTC.

On this clone: Sequence at one end of the junction differs from germline and may be a read error. This sequence joins TRBV28 and TRBJ1-5, with 10 bases aligning to TRBD1. CDR3 size: 16 residues. Germline CDR1 MDHEN, CDR2 SYDVKM. CDR3 bases: TGTGCCAGCAGTTCCAGTAAGACAGGGGGCAACCAGCCCCAGCATTTT. It is translated as CASSSSKTGGNQPQHF. Full variable domain (remainder filled in from reference TRBV28 and TRBJ1-5): DVKVTQSSRYLVKRTGEKVFLECVQDMDHENMFWYRQDPGLGLRLIYFSYDVKMKEKGDIPEGYSVSREKKERFSLILESASTNQTSMYLCASSSSKTGGNQPQHFGDGTRLSIL.

This clone is termed medium-sized. The genes are TRBV7-8 and TRBJ1-2; no definite D call. Germline V gene data show CDR1 as SGHVS and CDR2 as FQNEAQ. The CDR3 length is 15 residues. The germline V and J ends were trimmed by 6 bases and 5 bases, with 19 bases remaining between them. The CDR3 spells CASSPKKSPWYGYTF. CDR3 DNA sequence: TGTGCCAGCAGTCCCAAAAAGTCCCCGTGGTATGGCTACACCTTC.

V usage is TRBV2 and J usage is TRBJ2-7, with D perhaps TRBD1 or TRBD2 (5 bases each). The CDR3 runs to 15 residues. Germline CDR1 SNHLY, CDR2 FYNNEI. Trimming removed 3 bases from V and 2 bases from J, with 14 bases in between. The CDR3 bases are TGTGCCAGCAGTGAGGGGACGCCCGGGGCCTACGAGCAGTACTTC. It codes for CASSEGTPGAYEQYF. Full variable domain (remainder filled in from reference TRBV2 and TRBJ2-7): EPEVTQTPSHQVTQMGQEVILRCVPISNHLYFYWYRQILGQKVEFLVSFYNNEISEKSEIFDDQFSVERPDGSNFTLKIRSTKLEDSAMYFCASSEGTPGAYEQYFGPGTRLTVT.

The chain recombines TRBV30 with TRBJ1-2; D is unresolved. Per germline, CDR1 GTSNPN and CDR2 SVGIG (reference sequence). The CDR3 is 13 residues long. Between the trimmed V and J ends, which lost 5 bases and 6 bases, there was a span of 16 bases. CDR3 bases: TGTGCCTGGGGGTCCAGACTACCCCATGGCTACACCTTC. Its protein product is CAWGSRLPHGYTF.

V and J are TRBV23-1 and TRBJ1-5, with a possible D match to TRBD1 (6 bases). TRBV23-1 is reported as an ORF; its role is uncertain. The V end was cut by 4 bases, the J end by 6 bases, with 10 bases between. The CDR3 is 13 amino acids. The CDR3 nucleotides read TGCGCCAGCAGTCCGGGGGGCACTCAGCCCCAGCATTTT. Translating it yields CASSPGGTQPQHF.

The V call is TRBV4-3, the J call TRBJ2-5; D gene uncertain. The CDR3 totals 15 residues. Trimming removed 0 bases at V and 5 bases at J, with 13 bases between. CDR1 is LGHNA and CDR2 is YSLEER in the germline V gene. The CDR3 here is CASSQDTARPETQYF. CDR3 nucleotides: TGCGCCAGCAGCCAAGATACAGCTAGACCGGAGACCCAGTACTTC.